These T cell receptor beta chains were read from a single sample in a study of blood T cells in healthy people across ages. MiXCR was run by TCRdb on the 5' RACE reads, yielding one entry per CDR3 protein. This table holds fewer than 1,000,000 distinct CDR3 sequences, 44% found once. Sequences were obtained from blood. These receptors originate from a man in his 60s in good health. CDR3s include the opening cysteine and the closing phenylalanine or tryptophan. Each record gives: clone size, J gene, V gene, CDR3 protein. Some rows have no size entry. The others give once, few or many, or a class for an expanded clone.

few	TRBJ2-7	TRBV6-5	CASSPTRDTYEQYF
few	-	TRBV20-1	CSARRGASSYNEQYF
-	TRBJ1-6	TRBV5-1	CASSLGGDYSSYNSPLHF
-	TRBJ1-2	TRBV10-2	CASSEYLTGIGYTF
few	TRBJ1-1	TRBV4-1	CASSQTPEGEAFF
-	TRBJ2-3	TRBV7-9	CASSSAGQGATDTQYF
-	TRBJ2-5	TRBV18	CASSPEFAETQYF
-	TRBJ2-3	TRBV7-2	CASSARGLAGDFTDTQYF
-	TRBJ2-1	TRBV29-1	CSVEPTLGEGTYNEQFF
-	TRBJ2-3	TRBV27	CASSRSRGESTQYF
few	TRBJ2-7	TRBV20-1	CSARGQGGNEQYF
-	TRBJ2-1	TRBV7-2	CASSLFDVGEHKFF
few	TRBJ2-1	TRBV19	CASSIRQSYNEQFF
few	TRBJ2-4	TRBV13	CASSLGTSDGEQYF
few	TRBJ1-5	TRBV28	CASSWTQNQPQHF
once	TRBJ2-5	TRBV11-2	CATSTLVERETQYF
-	-	TRBV6-5	CASSYSGRGWETQYF
few	TRBJ2-5	TRBV5-1	CASSGGQGGETQYF
-	TRBJ2-7	TRBV7-2	CASSASGTGKRYEQYF
few	TRBJ1-2	TRBV20-1	CSAKGRDSNYGYTF
-	TRBJ2-2	TRBV25-1	CASSDDAKNTGELFF
-	TRBJ2-5	TRBV11-2	CASSLVNRDPETQYF
once	TRBJ2-1	TRBV29-1	CNVGGGSYNEQFF
-	TRBJ1-6	TRBV7-3	CASSSTGLKNSPLHF
many	TRBJ2-3	TRBV20-1	CSARILQGKNTQYF
-	TRBJ2-3	TRBV3-1	CAGSQTRTGANSRPDTQYF
-	TRBJ2-5	TRBV4-1	CASSQDTGGRSQKTQYF
few	TRBJ2-6	TRBV5-4	CASSLLESGLISGANVLTF
few	TRBJ2-1	TRBV7-2	CASSLAFSGSSYNEQFF
few	TRBJ1-6	TRBV6-1	CASSAADRYNSPLHF
few	-	TRBV20-1	CSAGPPGTQYF
few	TRBJ1-6	TRBV28	CASSQGGSYNSPLHF
-	TRBJ2-7	TRBV4-1	CASSQAWDRSSYEQYF
-	TRBJ2-3	TRBV11-2	CASSLVGGAPTGTQYF
few	TRBJ1-1	TRBV7-2	CASSSSLYTEAFF
-	TRBJ1-1	TRBV18	CASSPPWGHLLNTEAFF
-	TRBJ2-7	TRBV3-1	CASSQDLAGNSYEQYF
-	TRBJ2-1	TRBV28	CASSPQQGSSYNEQFF
-	TRBJ2-7	TRBV10-3	CAITVTVDEQYF
few	TRBJ2-1	TRBV29-1	CSVEGQGKRNEQFF
few	TRBJ1-5	TRBV20-1	CSTGKPQHF